The sequence of this T cell receptor beta chain was determined in a study of blood T cell repertoires in COVID-19. Across the whole study: Samples came from the United States, Italy and Spain, spanning acute and convalescent COVID-19. PBMCs, B-cell-depleted T cells, or T cells provided the cDNA or gDNA that made up the material.

V was pared by 0 bases and J by 6 bases, with 11 bases between. The CDR3 is 14 amino acids. Germline V lookup: CDR1 MNHEY, CDR2 SVGAGI. Source study methods: Estimation of nucleated cell counts relied on the amplification of reference gene primers. The data were produced by immunoSEQ multiplex PCR, yet TCRdb's version contains in-frame clones alone and is incomplete. V, J and clone size are those of that table, while D and trimming were read from the DNA. The sample carries around 100,000 clones, just under 80% recorded once. The sequenced material came from peripheral blood. The rearrangement links TRBV6-5 to TRBJ1-2; D gene unclear. This sequence was found in a woman in her 70s with acute or convalescent COVID-19. The CDR3 DNA follows: TGTGCCAGCAGTTACTCCGAGCGGAGGAATGGCTACACCTTC. Translating gives CASSYSERRNGYTF.